These 9 T cell receptor beta chains came from one sample sequenced in a study of T cells in tuberculosis. The assay was immunoSEQ multiplex PCR, and TCRdb's table has in-frame clones only and misses some. The table has approximately 59,000 clones, around 90% seen once. Sorting used thawed, overnight-rested PBMC stained with anti-CD3, a viability dye and GMM-loaded CD1B tetramer. The CD1B tetramers carried C32 glucose monomycolate purified from Rhodococcus equi. Material: CD1b-GMM tetramer-negative cells sorted from PBMCs. Every receptor here comes from an adult woman with latent tuberculosis.

The J gene is TRBJ1-5, the V gene TRBV5-4, with D unclear. The CDR3 sequence is 13 residues long. Germline V lookup: CDR1 SGHNT, CDR2 YYREEE (reference sequence). V was pared by 0 bases and J by 3 bases, with 4 bases between. CDR3 sequence: CASSLAPNQPQHF. The CDR3 DNA is TGTGCCAGCAGCTTGGCTCCCAATCAGCCCCAGCATTTT.

V gene TRBV7-9 combines with J gene TRBJ2-1, with D possibly TRBD1 on 6 matching bases. Germline assignment: CDR1 SEHNR and CDR2 FQNEAQ (reference sequence). This CDR3 region has 13 residues. Trimming took 5 bases from V and 5 from J, leaving 10 bases between them. The CDR3 sequence is CASSPGQHNEQFF. Written as DNA, the CDR3 is TGTGCCAGCAGCCCAGGACAGCACAATGAGCAGTTCTTC.

This clone occurred once. The chain combines TRBV7-6 with TRBJ2-5; 7 bases align to TRBD1. The germline CDR1 and CDR2 sequences are SGHVS and FNYEAQ. The CDR3 is made up of 13 amino acids. The trim removed 5 bases at V and 5 bases at J, leaving 5 bases unmatched. The CDR3 DNA is TGTGCCAGCAGCACAGGGGCTTTGGAGACCCAGTACTTC. As protein: CASSTGALETQYF.

V usage is TRBV20-1 and J usage is TRBJ2-5, with a weak D call TRBD2 (5 bases). In germline, CDR1 is DFQATT, CDR2 SNEGSKA (reference sequence). The V end was cut by 7 bases, the J end by 3 bases, with 9 bases between. This CDR3 spans 11 amino acids. The CDR3 loop is CSGRSEETQYF. CDR3 coding DNA: TGCAGTGGACGTAGCGAAGAGACCCAGTACTTC.

The chain links TRBV19 to TRBJ1-5; 9 nucleotides line up with TRBD1. CDR1 is LNHDA and CDR2 is SQIVND in the germline V gene (reference sequence). The CDR3 sequence is 16 residues long. V was clipped by 9 bases and J by 6 bases; unmatched bases: 15. CDR3 sequence (DNA): TGTGCCAGCCGGGACAGGGCTCTTTGGGAGGGTCAGCCCCAGCATTTT. It specifies CASRDRALWEGQPQHF.

This clone is medium-sized within its sample. The chain is built from TRBV7-9 and TRBJ2-7; 8 bases map to TRBD2. The CDR3 is 13 amino acids. Germline CDR1 SEHNR, CDR2 FQNEAQ (reference sequence). V lost 5 bases to trimming and J lost 6 bases; unmatched junction nucleotides: 6. CDR3 nucleotides: TGTGCCAGCAGCGCAAGCGGGAGTACCGAGCAGTACTTC. Translated, it gives CASSASGSTEQYF.

CDR3 bases: TGTGCCAGCAGTGAACCAGGGCGCGAGCAGTACTTC. It is translated as CASSEPGREQYF. The V call is TRBV6-1, the J call TRBJ2-7; tentative D call: TRBD1 (5 bases). Germline assignment: CDR1 MNHNS and CDR2 SASEGT. Trimming stripped 2 bases from V and 6 bases from J, with 8 bases between. This CDR3 contains 12 residues.

V and J are TRBV4-1 and TRBJ2-3; tentative D call: TRBD2 (6 bases). There are 17 residues in the CDR3. Germline loops: CDR1 MGHRA, CDR2 YSYEKL. Trimming cost V 1 base and J 2 bases, with 16 bases left between them. The CDR3 DNA is TGCGCCAGCAGCCAAGGCAGGGCGGCGGGGAACACAGATACGCAGTATTTT. Translation gives CASSQGRAAGNTDTQYF.

The rearrangement uses TRBV4-3 and TRBJ2-7; no clear D gene. The germline V gene has CDR1 LGHNA and CDR2 YSLEER. V was trimmed by 0 bases and J by 1 base, leaving 10 bases between them. The CDR3 has 15 residues. The CDR3 nucleotides read TGCGCCAGCAGCCAAGATTGGGTAGCTTCCTACGAGCAGTACTTC. Its translation is CASSQDWVASYEQYF.